This passage covers 16 T cell receptor beta chains from one sample sequenced in a study of cytomegalovirus exposure and HLA in healthy donors. Libraries were prepared by immunoSEQ multiplex PCR; TCRdb keeps only in-frame clonotypes and omits some of them. The sample yields 200,000 or so clones, around 90% seen once. Sequencing was done on a sample of PBMCs. The receptors shown here come from a woman in her late teens or twenties in good health and CMV-seropositive.

This clone came up once. The chain joins TRBV15 to TRBJ2-1, with 7 bases lining up with TRBD1. The CDR3 is 16 amino acids. J gave up 7 bases and V 1 base, and 10 bases lay outside the gene matches. CDR1 is LNHNV and CDR2 is YYDKDF in the germline V gene (reference sequence). Here the CDR3 DNA reads TGTGCCACCAGCAGAGTACGGACAGGCCCGGTTAATGAGCAGTTCTTC. Amino acids: CATSRVRTGPVNEQFF.

DNA of the CDR3: TGTGCCAGCAGTTTACCGGGACTAGCGGGAGGGCCTGTCAATGAGCAGTTCTTC. It translates to CASSLPGLAGGPVNEQFF. The chain carries TRBV27 and TRBJ2-1; TRBD2 matches at 16 bases. The germline V gene encodes CDR1 MNHEY and CDR2 SMNVEV (reference sequence). This CDR3 is 18 amino acids long. Trimming removed 2 bases from V and 6 bases from J; junction bases left unmatched: 7.

The count of this clone is one. The rearrangement joins TRBV7-9 to TRBJ2-5; D possibly corresponds to TRBD2 (6 bases). The CDR3 totals 15 residues. V dropped 5 bases and J dropped 3 bases, with 16 bases sitting between them. Germline V gives CDR1 SEHNR, CDR2 FQNEAQ (reference sequence). CDR3 sequence: CASSPPGGAEETQYF. The CDR3 DNA follows: TGTGCCAGCAGCCCCCCCGGAGGGGCAGAAGAGACCCAGTACTTC.

The rearrangement joins TRBV10-1 to TRBJ2-5; 10 bases are shared with TRBD2. There are 16 residues in the CDR3. Germline V gene sequence: CDR1 WNHNN, CDR2 SYGVQD (reference sequence). V was pared by 2 bases and J by 3 bases, with 6 bases of the junction left unmatched. The CDR3 here is CASSEEVAGGEETQYF. The DNA for the CDR3 is TGCGCCAGCAGTGAGGAGGTAGCGGGAGGAGAAGAGACCCAGTACTTC.

The chain employs TRBV28 and TRBJ2-3; 8 bases match TRBD1. The germline CDR1 and CDR2 sequences are MDHEN and SYDVKM. The CDR3 consists of 15 residues. V shed 3 bases and J 4 bases; nucleotides not matched to a gene: 6. CDR3 DNA: TGTGCCAGCAGTTTGGCGGACAGGGTCTCAGATACGCAGTATTTT. Residues: CASSLADRVSDTQYF.

The rearrangement joins TRBV28 to TRBJ1-2; the match to TRBD1 covers 9 bases. The CDR3 is 14 amino acids. V was clipped by 5 bases and J by 5 bases; unmatched bases: 6. CDR1 and CDR2 from the germline V gene are MDHEN and SYDVKM. CDR3 sequence (DNA): TGTGCCAGCAGTCGGACAGGGGTAAGATATGGCTACACCTTC. Translating gives CASSRTGVRYGYTF.

This sequence joins TRBV4-1 and TRBJ1-1; D remains ambiguous. The CDR3 has 13 amino acids. Germline V gene lookup returns CDR1 MGHRA and CDR2 YSYEKL. Trimming removed 4 bases from V and 3 bases from J, with 9 bases in between. The CDR3 DNA follows: TGCGCCAGCAGCCCCGTCACTTACACTGAAGCTTTCTTT. This gives the protein CASSPVTYTEAFF.

This chain joins TRBV28 and TRBJ1-1; TRBD1 aligns across 8 bases. The CDR3 loop spans 17 amino acids. Germline CDR1 is MDHEN and CDR2 is SYDVKM. The V gene end was trimmed by 5 bases and the J gene end by 0 bases; junction bases not matched to a gene: 11. DNA of the CDR3: TGTGCCAGCAGTAGGGACAGGATTCGAGCGTTGAACACTGAAGCTTTCTTT. Its protein product is CASSRDRIRALNTEAFF.

The V and J genes are TRBV27 and TRBJ2-3; 9 positions match TRBD2. V gave up 7 bases and J gave up 6 bases; unmatched junction bases: 17. The germline CDR1 and CDR2 sequences are MNHEY and SMNVEV (reference sequence). The CDR3 consists of 17 residues. CDR3 residues: CASIQLGLAGEWDTQYF. CDR3 bases: TGTGCCAGCATCCAACTTGGGTTAGCGGGAGAGTGGGATACGCAGTATTTT.

The rearrangement uses TRBV5-4 and TRBJ2-7; weak D call: TRBD2 (6 bases). The CDR3 is 12 residues long. V was trimmed by 4 bases and J by 7 bases, leaving 12 bases between them. In germline, CDR1 is SGHNT, CDR2 YYREEE (reference sequence). The CDR3 region has the DNA TGTGCCAGCAGCCAGGGACTTAAGGAGCAGTACTTC. This gives the protein CASSQGLKEQYF.

This chain links TRBV4-1 with TRBJ2-1, with D tentatively TRBD2 (5 bases). V lost 6 bases and J 3 bases, leaving 18 bases between the germline ends. From germline, CDR1 is MGHRA and CDR2 YSYEKL. This CDR3 comprises 16 residues. CDR3 in amino acids: CASRPPGVRDYNEQFF. The CDR3 DNA reads as TGCGCCAGCAGACCACCCGGGGTTCGGGACTACAATGAGCAGTTCTTC.

This clone was recorded once. The chain recombines TRBV7-9 with TRBJ2-2; 7 nucleotides line up with TRBD1. Germline CDR1 SEHNR, CDR2 FQNEAQ (reference sequence). This CDR3 is built from 15 residues. V dropped 5 bases and J dropped 0; count of bases not matched to a gene: 3. CDR3 region: CASSLQGTNTGELFF. The CDR3 nucleotides read TGTGCCAGCAGCCTACAGGGGACGAACACCGGGGAGCTGTTTTTT.

V usage is TRBV6-4 and J usage is TRBJ2-5; 12 bases agree with TRBD2. J was trimmed by 2 bases and V by 4 bases; bases with no gene match: 2. CDR1 MRHNA and CDR2 SNTAGT come from the germline V gene. The CDR3 length is 15 residues. This CDR3 reads CASSAGTSGQETQYF. In DNA form, the CDR3 reads TGTGCCAGCAGTGCCGGGACTAGCGGGCAAGAGACCCAGTACTTC.

This chain joins TRBV6-6 and TRBJ2-2; possible D gene TRBD2, 6 bases. The germline gives CDR1 MNHNY, CDR2 SVGAGI (reference sequence). V lost 4 bases and J lost 7, with 7 bases in between. CDR3 length: 12 amino acids. This chain's CDR3 is CASSWGVGELFF. The CDR3 DNA is TGTGCCAGCAGTTGGGGGGTCGGGGAGCTGTTTTTT.

This clone was detected a few times. The chain recombines TRBV7-8 with TRBJ2-7; TRBD2 matches at 8 bases. The CDR3 has 13 amino acids. The V gene end was trimmed by 5 bases and the J gene end by 5 bases; junction bases not matched to a gene: 5. Germline values: CDR1 SGHVS, CDR2 FQNEAQ. CDR3 sequence: CASSRAGEDEQYF. The CDR3 DNA sequence: TGTGCCAGCAGCCGAGCGGGAGAGGACGAGCAGTACTTC.

This chain uses TRBV19 with TRBJ2-7, with 8 nucleotides matching TRBD1. This CDR3 spans 14 amino acids. V gave up 2 bases and J gave up 5 bases; unmatched junction bases: 5. CDR1 is LNHDA, CDR2 SQIVND, per germline (reference sequence). CDR3 nucleotides: TGTGCCAGTAGTATACAGGGGGCGGGCAACGAGCAGTACTTC. Residues: CASSIQGAGNEQYF.